This T cell receptor (beta chain) was sequenced for a study of T-cell reconstitution after alpha-beta-depleted transplantation in children. Using unique molecular identifiers, the investigators prepared the TCRbeta library. Each CDR3 protein is one row after TCRdb ran MiXCR on the PCR reads. There are 250,000 or so distinct CDR3 sequences in the sample; roughly 7.7% occur only once, and approximately 6.3% lies in the top ten. The study, taken as a whole, reports: Among T cells one year after transplant, newly produced cells accounted for most counts and diversity. The study reportedly traced alpha-beta T cells about two months after transplant to several hundred expanded graft clones. It was surviving recipient T cells and thymic progenitors that gave some patients high TCRbeta diversity at day 60.

Many counts were recorded for this clonotype. Its cognate antigen is unknown. With 0 bases removed from V and 0 bases from J, the gap between germline ends came to 8 bases. From germline, CDR1 is SGHTA and CDR2 FQGTGA. This CDR3 region has 16 residues. The sample here was PBMCs, mostly from graft donor cells, taken 180 days after TCRalphabeta/CD19-depleted stem cell transplant. The TCR originated in a male patient between 5 and 17 years old who had a stem cell transplant for acute lymphoblastic leukemia, so the T cells may come from the graft donor. The V call is TRBV7-3, the J call TRBJ2-2, with D unresolved. The DNA of the CDR3 is TGTGCCAGCAGCTTAACGTTCACCGCGAACACCGGGGAGCTGTTTTTT. Its translation is CASSLTFTANTGELFF.